The T cell receptor (beta chain) under discussion was sequenced for a study of neurological immune-mediated disorders (dated by TCRdb to 2018 to 2020). With respect to the entire study: Among the roughly 34 multiple sclerosis patients, relapsing-remitting MS was present in some 30 and secondary progressive MS was present in 3. Peripheral blood TCR-beta repertoires from HTLV-I-associated myelopathy (HAM/TSP) patients, multiple sclerosis patients and healthy controls were compared by UMI-based sequencing. The approximately 100 TCR-beta libraries included longitudinal samples, technical triplicates and paired sorted CD4+ and CD8+ T-cell subsets alongside PBMC samples. The cohort included roughly 71 subjects: about 15 with HAM/TSP, some 35 with multiple sclerosis, and approximately 20 healthy controls.

Findings and caveats that apply to the study as a whole: TCR clonal expansion was highest in HAM/TSP patients and lowest in MS patients, with MS patients falling below even healthy controls. No identical CDR3 amino acid sequences were shared among expanded clones across subjects, suggesting private TCR-beta repertoires in all groups. No association of the MS cluster with clinical or MRI features was observed, and the need for larger cohorts was stated by the authors. Phylogenetic analysis grouped repertoires from 18 of 34 MS patients into a cluster of related CDR3 sequences, suggesting a possible repertoire-level signature.

This clonotype was observed at least ten times. No cognate antigen has been identified for it. Nothing much larger sits one base from this clone, and base qualities are not available. Spanning cysteine to phenylalanine, the CDR3 consists of 14 amino acids. Of all the DNA, just the CDR3 is kept, 42 bases in frame from base 1. Reading the germline V gene gives CDR1 MDHEN and CDR2 SYDVKM. Trimming costs V 5 bases and J 4 bases, and their ends lie 11 bases apart. For the unsorted PBMC libraries, 2 million PBMCs were stored in RNAlater at -80 degrees C until RNA extraction and were used to generate the libraries. Multiple sclerosis patients were enrolled in a US clinical protocol under which disease progression was evaluated by magnetic resonance imaging. Peripheral blood underwent Ficoll-Hypaque density gradient centrifugation to isolate PBMCs, which were then cryopreserved in liquid nitrogen. cDNA was synthesized by template-switch 5'RACE using a primer with a 10-nucleotide random unique molecular identifier that tagged each TCR transcript. Every sequencing run yielded over 170 million TCR-beta sequences covering 15-18 subjects. Total RNA was extracted with the RNeasy kit. Using the KAPA Real-time Library Amplification kit, TCR-beta VDJ regions were amplified with primers for the TCR constant region and the 5'RACE anchor. Sample indexes and Illumina adaptors were added in a first PCR, after which library yield was increased in a second PCR. After Ampure bead purification, the roughly 650 bp TCR product was size-selected on a 2% E-gel SizeSelection system. Before pooling, libraries had their quality checked on a Bioanalyzer, their concentration measured with Qubit, and their quantity determined with the Kapa Library Quantification kit. An Illumina HiSeq 2500 was used to sequence the libraries paired-end at 2 x 150 bp. To increase sequence diversity, roughly 24-31% phiX was spiked into each library pool. Under the source paper's analysis protocol: The UMI-based MiGEC pipeline processed quality-filtered reads and removed over 90% of raw TCR sequences during error correction. VDJ genes were aligned to IMGT germline references, and each clonotype was defined by a unique CDR3 amino acid sequence together with V-J genes. VDJtools evaluated clonal expansion, Shannon diversity and CDR3 relatedness (CalcPairwiseDistances, ClusterSamples); CLCbio workbench built phylogenetic trees. A clone was classed as expanded if it had 8 or more unique UMIs, a cutoff based on coefficient-of-variation modelling across technical triplicates. TCRdb took the public reads, trimmed them with fastp at Q25, ran MiXCR for clone calling and kept in-frame beta chains. Identical CDR3 proteins give one entry, which carries the most common genes and DNA. What appears here as the V and J calls and clone size reflects TCRdb's work, not the paper's. The sample table holds some 65,000 distinct CDR3 sequences, of which around 4% were seen once. The ten largest clones take up just over 2.5% of the sample.

Sequences were obtained from PBMCs. Here the chain combines TRBV28 and TRBJ1-4; the D gene is perhaps TRBD1, from 6 matching bases. The clonotype was recovered from a man aged 50-59 years with multiple sclerosis. CDR3 region: CASSPGAFNEKLFF. The nucleotide sequence reads as follows: TGTGCCAGCAGTCCGGGGGCCTTTAATGAAAAACTGTTTTTT.